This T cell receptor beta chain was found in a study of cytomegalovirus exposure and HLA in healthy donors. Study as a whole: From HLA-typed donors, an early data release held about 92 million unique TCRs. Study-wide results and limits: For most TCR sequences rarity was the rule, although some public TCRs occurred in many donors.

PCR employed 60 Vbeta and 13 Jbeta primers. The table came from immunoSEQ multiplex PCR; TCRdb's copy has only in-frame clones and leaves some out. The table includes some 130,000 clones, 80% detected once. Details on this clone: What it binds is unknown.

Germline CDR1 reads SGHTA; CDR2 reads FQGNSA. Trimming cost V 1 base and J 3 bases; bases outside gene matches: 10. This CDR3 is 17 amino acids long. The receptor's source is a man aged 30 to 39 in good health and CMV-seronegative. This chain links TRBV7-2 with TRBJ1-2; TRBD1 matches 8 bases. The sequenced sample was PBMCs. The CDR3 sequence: CASSLGVTAGGHYGYTF. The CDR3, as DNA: TGTGCCAGCAGCTTAGGAGTTACGGCAGGGGGCCACTATGGCTACACCTTC.